This entry features one TCR beta chain sequence. The record originates from a study of beta chain features in type 1 diabetes. One heparinised draw, averaging around 0.12 L, was taken per donor. Central memory, naive, regulatory and stem cell-like memory CD4+ cells were sorted by CD45RO/CCR7/CD25/CD127/CD95/CD27. The whole isolated RNA underwent reverse transcription, so sequencing captured expressed TCRB transcripts. Sequencing was performed with immunoSEQ multiplex PCR; in TCRdb, only in-frame clones are kept and a portion is missing. The data show roughly 150,000 clones, less than 9.5% seen once. The V and J ends lost 4 bases and 0 bases, in that order; junction bases with no gene match: 2. Germline CDR1 reads KGHSH; CDR2 reads LQKENI. The CDR3 has 14 residues.

This rearrangement joins TRBV18 to TRBJ2-5; 7 bases are a match to TRBD1. This TCR came from a woman younger than 35 in good health. The material sequenced was central memory CD4+ T cells from blood. The CDR3 DNA sequence: TGTGCCAGCTCACGACAGGGAGACCAAGAGACCCAGTACTTC. As protein: CASSRQGDQETQYF.